This paragraph covers one TCR beta chain sequence. What it recognizes is unknown. TCRdb used MiXCR to reprocess the RT-PCR reads, holding one entry per CDR3 protein. Counted here are about 700,000 distinct CDR3 sequences, about a sixth occurring once; the ten biggest clones make up around 10%. The data are from a study of response to subunit inactivated influenza vaccine. Study conclusions and caveats: Authors suggested few new T cells are recruited by each seasonal influenza vaccination.

V lost 3 bases to trimming and J lost 1 base, with 9 bases between them. This CDR3 comprises 14 residues. Germline CDR1 reads ENHRY; CDR2 reads SYGVKD. Here the sequenced sample was PBMCs from blood, taken roughly 12 days after vaccination. This TCR was sampled from a man aged 45-60 years who received an inactivated influenza vaccine. The chain is built from TRBV10-3 and TRBJ1-1; TRBD1 might be the D (5 bases). The CDR3 reads CAISDRRGNTEAFF. The CDR3 DNA sequence: TGTGCCATCAGTGATCGTAGGGGGAACACTGAAGCTTTCTTT.